What follows describes a single T cell receptor beta chain. The entry originates in a study of cytomegalovirus exposure and HLA in healthy donors. V trimming: 5 bases; J trimming: 0 bases; junction bases outside the gene matches: 10. Germline loops: CDR1 MNHEY, CDR2 SMNVEV (reference sequence). The CDR3 loop spans 19 amino acids. A multiplex PCR was run with 60 Vbeta primers and 13 Jbeta primers. Using immunoSEQ multiplex PCR, the repertoire was profiled, and TCRdb retains in-frame clones only, with some absent. This sample has about 160,000 clones, with approximately 72% found just once. This sequence was found in a middle-aged man in good health and CMV-seropositive. V is TRBV27 and J is TRBJ2-6; 10 bases agree with TRBD1. The sample taken for sequencing was PBMCs. The CDR3 reads CASSPRGQGISSGANVLTF. The CDR3 nucleotides are TGTGCCAGCAGTCCTCGGGGACAGGGGATATCCTCTGGGGCCAACGTCCTGACTTTC.